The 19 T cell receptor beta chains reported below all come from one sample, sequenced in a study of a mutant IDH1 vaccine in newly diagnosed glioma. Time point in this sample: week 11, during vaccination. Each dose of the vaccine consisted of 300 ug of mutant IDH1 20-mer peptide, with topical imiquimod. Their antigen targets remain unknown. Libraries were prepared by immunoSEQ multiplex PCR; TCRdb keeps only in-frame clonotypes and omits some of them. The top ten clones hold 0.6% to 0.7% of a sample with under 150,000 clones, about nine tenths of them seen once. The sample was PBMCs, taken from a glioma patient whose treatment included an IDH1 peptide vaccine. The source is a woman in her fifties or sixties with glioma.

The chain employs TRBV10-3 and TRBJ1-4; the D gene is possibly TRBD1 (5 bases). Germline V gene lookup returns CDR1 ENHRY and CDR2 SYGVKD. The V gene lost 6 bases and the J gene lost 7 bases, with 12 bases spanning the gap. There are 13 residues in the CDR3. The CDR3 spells CAIRRDLAEKLFF. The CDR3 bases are TGTGCCATCAGGAGGGACTTGGCTGAAAAACTGTTTTTT.

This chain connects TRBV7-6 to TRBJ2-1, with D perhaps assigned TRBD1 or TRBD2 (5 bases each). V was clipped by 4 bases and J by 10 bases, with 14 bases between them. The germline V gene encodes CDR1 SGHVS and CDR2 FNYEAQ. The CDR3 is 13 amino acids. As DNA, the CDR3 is TGTGCCAGCAGCTCGGGACCTCAAGGGGAGCAGTTCTTC. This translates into CASSSGPQGEQFF.

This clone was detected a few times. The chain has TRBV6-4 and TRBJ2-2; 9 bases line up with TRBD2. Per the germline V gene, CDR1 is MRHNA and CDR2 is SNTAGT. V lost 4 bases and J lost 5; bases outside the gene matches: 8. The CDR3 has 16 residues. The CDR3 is CASSGGAGGGTGELFF. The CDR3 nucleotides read TGTGCCAGCAGTGGTGGAGCGGGAGGAGGTACCGGGGAGCTGTTTTTT.

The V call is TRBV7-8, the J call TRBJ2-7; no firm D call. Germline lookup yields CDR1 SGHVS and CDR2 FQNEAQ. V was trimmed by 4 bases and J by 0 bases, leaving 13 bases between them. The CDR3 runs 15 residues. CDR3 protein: CASSSRRVSSYEQYF. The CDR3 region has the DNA TGTGCCAGCAGCTCAAGACGGGTAAGCTCCTACGAGCAGTACTTC.

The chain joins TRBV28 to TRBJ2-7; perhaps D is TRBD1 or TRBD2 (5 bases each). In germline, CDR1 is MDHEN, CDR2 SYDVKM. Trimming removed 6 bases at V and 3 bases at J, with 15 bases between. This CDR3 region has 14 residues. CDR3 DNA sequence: TGTGCCAGCAGGGGCCCCAGGGAGTACTACGAGCAGTACTTC. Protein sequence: CASRGPREYYEQYF.

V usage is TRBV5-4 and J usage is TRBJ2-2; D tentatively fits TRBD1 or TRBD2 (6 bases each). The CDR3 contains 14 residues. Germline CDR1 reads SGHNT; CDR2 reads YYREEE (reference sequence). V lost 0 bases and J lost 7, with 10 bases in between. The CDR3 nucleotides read TGTGCCAGCAGCTTGGGTAGGGGGGACGGGGAGCTGTTTTTT. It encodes CASSLGRGDGELFF.

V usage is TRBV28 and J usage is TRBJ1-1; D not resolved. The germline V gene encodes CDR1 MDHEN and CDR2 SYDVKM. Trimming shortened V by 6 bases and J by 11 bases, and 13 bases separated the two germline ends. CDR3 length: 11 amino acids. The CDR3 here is CASRTSVGAFF. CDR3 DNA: TGTGCCAGCAGGACATCCGTGGGGGCTTTCTTT.

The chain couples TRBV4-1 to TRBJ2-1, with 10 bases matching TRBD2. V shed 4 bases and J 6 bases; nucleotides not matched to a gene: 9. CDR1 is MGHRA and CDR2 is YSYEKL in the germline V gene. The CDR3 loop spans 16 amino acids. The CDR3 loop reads CASSRTSGDFGNEQFF. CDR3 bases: TGCGCCAGCAGCCGTACTAGCGGGGACTTCGGCAATGAGCAGTTCTTC.

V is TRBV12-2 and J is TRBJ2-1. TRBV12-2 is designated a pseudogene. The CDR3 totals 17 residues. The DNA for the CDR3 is TGTGCAAGTCGCCACCCAAAAGGGGAGACAGCCTACAATGAGCAGTTCTTC. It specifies CASRHPKGETAYNEQFF.

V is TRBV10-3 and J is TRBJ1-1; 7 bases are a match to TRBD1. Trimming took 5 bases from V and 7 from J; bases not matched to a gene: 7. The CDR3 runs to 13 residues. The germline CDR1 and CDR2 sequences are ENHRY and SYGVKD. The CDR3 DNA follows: TGTGCCATCAGTCTACAGGGGCGCATTGAAGCTTTCTTT. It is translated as CAISLQGRIEAFF.

CDR3 nucleotide sequence: TGTGCCAGCAGCTCCACAGGGGCGGATACGCAGTATTTT. This codes for CASSSTGADTQYF. This sequence joins TRBV7-9 and TRBJ2-3; 7 bases are shared with TRBD1. Trimming removed 4 bases from V and 6 bases from J; junction bases left unmatched: 4. The CDR3 has 13 amino acids. Looked up from germline, CDR1 is SEHNR and CDR2 is FQNEAQ (reference sequence). Supplemented by reference TRBV7-9 and TRBJ2-3, the full variable domain reads DTGVSQNPRHKITKRGQNVTFRCDPISEHNRLYWYRQTLGQGPEFLTYFQNEAQLEKSRLLSDRFSAERPKGSFSTLEIQRTEQGDSAMYLCASSSTGADTQYFGPGTRLTVL.

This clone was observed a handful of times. The CDR3 region is CAWSLLSNYGYTF. The CDR3 DNA reads as TGTGCCTGGAGTCTTTTGTCTAACTATGGCTACACCTTC. The chain recombines TRBV30 with TRBJ1-2; D not resolved. Trimming shortened V by 2 bases and J by 0 bases, and 7 bases separated the two germline ends. The CDR3 totals 13 residues. CDR1 and CDR2 (germline): GTSNPN, SVGIG (reference sequence).

The CDR3 DNA sequence: TGTGCCAGCAGCTTAGCGCTTGAAGGGGCTCCTGAAGCTTTCTTT. This gives the protein CASSLALEGAPEAFF. V gene TRBV7-9 combines with J gene TRBJ1-1; perhaps TRBD1 as D (5 bases). Germline CDR1 is SEHNR and CDR2 is FQNEAQ (reference sequence). Between the trimmed V and J ends, which lost 0 bases and 6 bases, there was a span of 14 bases. The CDR3 is 15 residues long.

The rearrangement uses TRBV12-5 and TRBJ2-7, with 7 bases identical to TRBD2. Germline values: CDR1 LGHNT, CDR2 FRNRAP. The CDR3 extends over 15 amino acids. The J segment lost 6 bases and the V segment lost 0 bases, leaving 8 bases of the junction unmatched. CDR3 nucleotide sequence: TGTGCTAGTGGTTTGGTGCTCGCGGGAGTCGCCGAGCAGTACTTC. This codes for CASGLVLAGVAEQYF. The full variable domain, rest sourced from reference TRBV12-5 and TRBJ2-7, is DARVTQTPRHKVTEMGQEVTMRCQPILGHNTVFWYRQTMMQGLELLAYFRNRAPLDDSGMPKDRFSAEMPDATLATLKIQPSEPRDSAVYFCASGLVLAGVAEQYFGPGTRLTVT.

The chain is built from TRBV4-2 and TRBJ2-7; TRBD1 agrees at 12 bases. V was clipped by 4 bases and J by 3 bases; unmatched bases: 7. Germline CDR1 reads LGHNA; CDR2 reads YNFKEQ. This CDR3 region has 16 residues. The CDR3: CASSPGQGAHGYEQYF. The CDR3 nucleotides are TGTGCCAGCAGCCCGGGACAGGGGGCGCATGGCTACGAGCAGTACTTC.

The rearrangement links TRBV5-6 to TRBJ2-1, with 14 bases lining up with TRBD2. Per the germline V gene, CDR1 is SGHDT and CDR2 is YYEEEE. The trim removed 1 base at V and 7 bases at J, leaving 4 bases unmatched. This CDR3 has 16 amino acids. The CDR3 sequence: CASSLMGLAGVNEQFF. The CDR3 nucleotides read TGTGCCAGCAGCTTGATGGGACTAGCGGGAGTAAATGAGCAGTTCTTC.

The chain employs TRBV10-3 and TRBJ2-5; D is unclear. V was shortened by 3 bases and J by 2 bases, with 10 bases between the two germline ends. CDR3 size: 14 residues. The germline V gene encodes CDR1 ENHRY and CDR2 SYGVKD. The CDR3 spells CAISDIRVQETQYF. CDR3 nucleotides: TGTGCCATCAGTGATATAAGGGTGCAAGAGACCCAGTACTTC.

The CDR3 sequence: CASSESKGERPSTDTQYF. The DNA for the CDR3 is TGCGCCAGCAGTGAGTCGAAAGGGGAGCGCCCTAGCACAGATACGCAGTATTTT. The chain links TRBV10-1 to TRBJ2-3; either TRBD1 or TRBD2 may supply D (5 bases each). Germline V gives CDR1 WNHNN, CDR2 SYGVQD (reference sequence). Trimming cost V 0 bases and J 0 bases, with 16 bases left between them. The CDR3 length is 18 residues.

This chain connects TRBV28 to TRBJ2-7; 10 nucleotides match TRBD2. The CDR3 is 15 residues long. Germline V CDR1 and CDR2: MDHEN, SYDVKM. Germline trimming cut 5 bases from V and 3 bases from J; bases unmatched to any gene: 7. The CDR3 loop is CASSTLAGGNYEQYF. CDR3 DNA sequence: TGTGCCAGCAGTACGTTAGCGGGAGGAAACTACGAGCAGTACTTC.